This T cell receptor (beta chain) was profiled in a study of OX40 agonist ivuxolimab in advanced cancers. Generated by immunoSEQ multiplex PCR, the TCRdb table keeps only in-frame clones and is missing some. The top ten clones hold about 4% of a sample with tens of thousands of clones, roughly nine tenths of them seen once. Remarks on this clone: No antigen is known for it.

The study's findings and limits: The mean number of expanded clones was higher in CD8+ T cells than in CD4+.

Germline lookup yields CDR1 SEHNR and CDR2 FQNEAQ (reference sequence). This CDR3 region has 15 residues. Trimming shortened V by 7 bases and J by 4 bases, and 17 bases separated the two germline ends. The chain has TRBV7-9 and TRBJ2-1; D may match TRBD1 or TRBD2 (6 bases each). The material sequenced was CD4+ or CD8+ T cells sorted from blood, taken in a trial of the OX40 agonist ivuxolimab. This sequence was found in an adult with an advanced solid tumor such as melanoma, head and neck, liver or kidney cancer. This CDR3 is CASNDLGAGYNEQFF. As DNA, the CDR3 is TGTGCCAGCAATGATCTGGGGGCGGGGTACAATGAGCAGTTCTTC.